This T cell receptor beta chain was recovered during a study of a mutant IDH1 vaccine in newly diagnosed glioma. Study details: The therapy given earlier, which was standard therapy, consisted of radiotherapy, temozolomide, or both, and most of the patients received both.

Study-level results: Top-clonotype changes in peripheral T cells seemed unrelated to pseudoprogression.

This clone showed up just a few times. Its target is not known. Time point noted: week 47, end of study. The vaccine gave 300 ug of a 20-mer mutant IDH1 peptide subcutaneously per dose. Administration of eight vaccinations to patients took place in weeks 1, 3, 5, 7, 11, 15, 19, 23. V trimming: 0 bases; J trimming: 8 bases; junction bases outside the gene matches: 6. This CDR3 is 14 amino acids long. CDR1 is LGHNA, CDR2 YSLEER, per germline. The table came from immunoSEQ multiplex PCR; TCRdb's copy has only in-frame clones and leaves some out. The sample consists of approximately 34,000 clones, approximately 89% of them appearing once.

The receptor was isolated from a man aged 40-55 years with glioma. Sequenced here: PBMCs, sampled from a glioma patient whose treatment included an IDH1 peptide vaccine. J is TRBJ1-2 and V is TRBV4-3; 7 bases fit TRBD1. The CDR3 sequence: CASSQDKGAGGYTF. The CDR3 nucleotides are TGCGCCAGCAGCCAAGATAAGGGGGCAGGGGGCTACACCTTC.